These 4 T cell receptor beta chains came from one sample sequenced in a study of vaccination and CD4 T cells after COVID-19. Antigen specificity for these receptors is unknown. CD4+ T cells that had been cultured provided DNA sequenced with the Oncomine TCR Beta short-read assay. TCRdb ran MiXCR on the PCR reads and lists one entry per CDR3 protein. This sample has about 11,000 distinct CDR3 sequences, with about three quarters found just once. This sample's treatment: roughly 10-day PBMC culture with coronavirus spike peptide pools or control peptides (ViraFEST assay). The sample taken for sequencing was CD4+ T cells from blood, cultured in vitro. These receptors were taken from a human donor who had recovered from COVID-19.

This clonotype has only one observation. The chain has TRBV6-5 and TRBJ1-5; D call uncertain. The CDR3 sequence is 14 residues long. Trimming left V 2 bases short and J 0 bases short, with 5 bases between. Germline loops: CDR1 MNHEY, CDR2 SVGAGI. The chain's CDR3 is CASSYGVSNQPQHF. In DNA form, the CDR3 reads TGTGCCAGCAGTTACGGGGTTAGCAATCAGCCCCAGCATTTT.

The CDR3 here is CSATMGNQPQHF. The CDR3 DNA sequence: TGCAGTGCTACTATGGGCAATCAGCCCCAGCATTTT. The gene calls are TRBV20-1 and TRBJ1-5, with D unclear. With 4 bases removed from V and 2 bases from J, the gap between germline ends came to 6 bases. Germline CDR1 is DFQATT and CDR2 is SNEGSKA (reference sequence). The CDR3 consists of 12 residues.

This clonotype was seen more than once but under ten times. The chain recombines TRBV20-1 with TRBJ1-5; tentatively, D is TRBD1 (6 bases). CDR1 is DFQATT and CDR2 is SNEGSKA in the germline V gene (reference sequence). V lost 6 bases, J lost 3 bases, and 18 bases lay in between. The CDR3 consists of 15 residues. CDR3 residues: CSAPTRTVYNQPQHF. The CDR3, as DNA: TGCAGTGCCCCAACCCGGACAGTGTACAATCAGCCCCAGCATTTT.

The chain links TRBV20-1 to TRBJ2-6, with TRBD1 matching 7 bases. This CDR3 is 16 amino acids long. Germline V lookup: CDR1 DFQATT, CDR2 SNEGSKA (reference sequence). With 6 bases clipped from V and 0 bases from J, the junction kept 8 bases outside the gene matches. This CDR3 is CSAPTGQDSGANVLTF. The CDR3 DNA reads TGCAGTGCGCCGACAGGGCAGGACTCTGGGGCCAACGTCCTGACTTTC.